This is a list of T cell receptor beta chains from one sample in a study of OX40 agonist ivuxolimab in advanced cancers. TCRdb's table, derived via immunoSEQ multiplex PCR, lists solely in-frame clones and lacks some. There are about 28,000 clones in the sample; approximately 79% occur only once, and around 28% lies in the top ten. This sample comprised CD4+ or CD8+ T cells sorted from blood, obtained in a trial of the OX40 agonist ivuxolimab. All receptors derive from an adult with an advanced solid tumor such as melanoma, head and neck, liver or kidney cancer. The CDR3 runs from the conserved cysteine through the conserved F or W. A D gene is named only where the DNA matches it firmly. Only some rows state a clone size, as once, few, many or a class for expanded clones.

J gene: TRBJ2-3
clone size: -
D gene: -
V gene: TRBV5-4
CDR3 protein: CASSLAGGTDTQYF
CDR3 DNA: TGTGCCAGCAGCTTGGCCGGTGGCACAGATACGCAGTATTTT

J gene: TRBJ2-5
clone size: -
D gene: TRBD2
V gene: TRBV29-1
CDR3 protein: CSVEAGEEETQYF
CDR3 DNA: TGCAGCGTTGAGGCGGGAGAGGAAGAGACCCAGTACTTC

J gene: TRBJ2-1
clone size: -
D gene: TRBD2
V gene: TRBV5-1
CDR3 protein: CASSYLAGGFYNEQFF
CDR3 DNA: TGCGCCAGCAGCTACTTAGCGGGAGGATTCTACAATGAGCAGTTCTTC

J gene: TRBJ2-1
clone size: -
D gene: TRBD1
V gene: TRBV5-1
CDR3 protein: CASSFFGTGFNEQFF
CDR3 DNA: TGCGCCAGCAGCTTTTTCGGGACAGGGTTCAATGAGCAGTTCTTC

J gene: TRBJ2-1
clone size: -
D gene: TRBD2
V gene: TRBV5-3
CDR3 protein: CARSPPGLAIYNEQFF
CDR3 DNA: TGTGCCAGAAGCCCCCCGGGACTAGCGATCTACAATGAGCAGTTCTTC

J gene: TRBJ2-2
clone size: once
D gene: TRBD1
V gene: TRBV7-6
CDR3 protein: CASSLSLPGQGLYDPTTGELFF
CDR3 DNA: TGTGCCAGCAGCTTATCCCTCCCGGGACAGGGACTTTATGATCCCACCACCGGGGAGCTGTTTTTT

J gene: TRBJ2-5
clone size: -
D gene: -
V gene: TRBV4-1
CDR3 protein: CASSQTPAALQETQYF
CDR3 DNA: TGCGCCAGCAGCCAAACCCCCGCAGCTTTACAAGAGACCCAGTACTTC

J gene: TRBJ2-7
clone size: -
D gene: -
V gene: TRBV9
CDR3 protein: CASSVEPAVYEQYF
CDR3 DNA: TGTGCCAGCAGCGTAGAGCCAGCGGTCTACGAGCAGTACTTC

J gene: TRBJ2-7
clone size: few
D gene: -
V gene: TRBV7-9
CDR3 protein: CASGGPGFEQYF
CDR3 DNA: TGTGCCAGCGGTGGGCCGGGGTTCGAGCAGTACTTC

J gene: TRBJ1-4
clone size: -
D gene: -
V gene: TRBV2
CDR3 protein: CASRATNEKLFF
CDR3 DNA: TGTGCCAGCAGGGCAACTAATGAAAAACTGTTTTTT

J gene: TRBJ2-5
clone size: -
D gene: TRBD1
V gene: TRBV5-6
CDR3 protein: CASSLTTGYQQETQYF
CDR3 DNA: TGTGCCAGCAGCTTGACGACAGGGTACCAACAAGAGACCCAGTACTTC

J gene: TRBJ1-2
clone size: -
D gene: TRBD1
V gene: TRBV29-1
CDR3 protein: CSVPGQAYGYTF
CDR3 DNA: TGCAGCGTTCCTGGACAGGCTTATGGCTACACCTTC

J gene: TRBJ2-3
clone size: -
D gene: -
V gene: TRBV28
CDR3 protein: CASSPALGPDTQYF
CDR3 DNA: TGTGCCAGCAGTCCCGCCCTCGGACCAGATACGCAGTATTTT

J gene: TRBJ2-1
clone size: -
D gene: -
V gene: TRBV27
CDR3 protein: CASSLSRYNEQFF
CDR3 DNA: TGTGCCAGCAGTTTAAGCAGGTACAATGAGCAGTTCTTC

J gene: TRBJ2-3
clone size: -
D gene: TRBD1
V gene: TRBV7-8
CDR3 protein: CASSVGTVFGGDTQYF
CDR3 DNA: TGTGCCAGCAGCGTCGGGACAGTGTTTGGTGGGGATACGCAGTATTTT

J gene: TRBJ2-1
clone size: -
D gene: -
V gene: TRBV15
CDR3 protein: CATRGAGYNEQFF
CDR3 DNA: TGTGCCACCAGAGGTGCTGGGTACAATGAGCAGTTCTTC

J gene: TRBJ2-1
clone size: -
D gene: TRBD1
V gene: TRBV29-1
CDR3 protein: CSGGTGGSYNEQFF
CDR3 DNA: TGCAGCGGCGGGACAGGGGGTTCCTACAATGAGCAGTTCTTC

J gene: TRBJ2-3
clone size: medium-sized
D gene: -
V gene: TRBV4-1
CDR3 protein: CASSQDLGGSLWDTQYF
CDR3 DNA: TGCGCCAGCAGCCAAGATCTGGGGGGCTCCCTTTGGGATACGCAGTATTTT

J gene: TRBJ2-3
clone size: -
D gene: -
V gene: TRBV7-2
CDR3 protein: CASSLAARAWADTQYF
CDR3 DNA: TGTGCCAGCAGCTTAGCGGCGCGGGCTTGGGCAGATACGCAGTATTTT

J gene: TRBJ2-3
clone size: -
D gene: TRBD2
V gene: TRBV7-9
CDR3 protein: CASSFQRGYTDTQYF
CDR3 DNA: TGTGCCAGCAGCTTTCAGCGGGGTTACACAGATACGCAGTATTTT

J gene: TRBJ2-2
clone size: few
D gene: TRBD2
V gene: TRBV7-3
CDR3 protein: CASSLTGTSGGNTGELFF
CDR3 DNA: TGTGCCAGCAGCTTAACGGGGACTAGCGGAGGGAACACCGGGGAGCTGTTTTTT

J gene: TRBJ1-1
clone size: -
D gene: TRBD1
V gene: TRBV5-1
CDR3 protein: CASSYSTTGADTEAFF
CDR3 DNA: TGCGCCAGCAGCTATTCGACGACAGGGGCGGACACTGAAGCTTTCTTT

J gene: TRBJ2-7
clone size: -
D gene: -
V gene: TRBV13
CDR3 protein: CASSPKDRLYSYEQYF
CDR3 DNA: TGTGCCAGCAGCCCCAAAGACAGACTGTACTCCTACGAGCAGTACTTC

J gene: TRBJ1-2
clone size: -
D gene: TRBD1
V gene: TRBV6-6
CDR3 protein: CASSYSKDRVGYTF
CDR3 DNA: TGTGCCAGCAGTTACTCGAAGGACAGGGTGGGCTACACCTTC

J gene: TRBJ2-5
clone size: -
D gene: -
V gene: TRBV29-1
CDR3 protein: CSALQETQYF
CDR3 DNA: TGCAGCGCGTTGCAAGAGACCCAGTACTTC

J gene: TRBJ2-5
clone size: -
D gene: TRBD2
V gene: TRBV9
CDR3 protein: CASSGAGGIQETQYF
CDR3 DNA: TGTGCCAGCAGCGGGGCGGGGGGTATCCAAGAGACCCAGTACTTC

J gene: TRBJ2-7
clone size: -
D gene: -
V gene: TRBV28
CDR3 protein: CASSLSVLAGEQYF
CDR3 DNA: TGTGCCAGCAGTTTATCGGTTCTAGCTGGCGAGCAGTACTTC

J gene: TRBJ2-3
clone size: -
D gene: -
V gene: TRBV5-1
CDR3 protein: CASSLDTRTDTQYF
CDR3 DNA: TGCGCCAGCAGCCTAGACACGCGCACAGATACGCAGTATTTT

J gene: TRBJ1-1
clone size: -
D gene: -
V gene: TRBV6-6
CDR3 protein: CASSPTGTRNTEAFF
CDR3 DNA: TGTGCCAGCAGCCCTACCGGGACAAGGAACACTGAAGCTTTCTTT

J gene: TRBJ2-7
clone size: -
D gene: -
V gene: TRBV19
CDR3 protein: CASTPGTGLSYEQYF
CDR3 DNA: TGTGCCAGTACCCCCGGAACCGGCCTATCCTACGAGCAGTACTTC

J gene: TRBJ1-1
clone size: -
D gene: -
V gene: TRBV6-6
CDR3 protein: CASSYGDLNTEAFF
CDR3 DNA: TGTGCCAGCAGTTACGGAGACTTGAACACTGAAGCTTTCTTT

J gene: TRBJ2-7
clone size: once
D gene: TRBD1
V gene: TRBV4-1
CDR3 protein: CASSQEDRANYEQYF
CDR3 DNA: TGCGCCAGCAGCCAAGAAGACAGGGCGAATTACGAGCAGTACTTC

J gene: TRBJ2-1
clone size: -
D gene: -
V gene: TRBV19
CDR3 protein: CASSYSLVENYNEQFF
CDR3 DNA: TGTGCCAGTAGTTACAGTCTCGTCGAGAATTACAATGAGCAGTTCTTC

J gene: TRBJ1-5
clone size: -
D gene: TRBD1
V gene: TRBV7-8
CDR3 protein: CASSPTGGSQPQHF
CDR3 DNA: TGTGCCAGCAGCCCTACAGGGGGCTCTCAGCCCCAGCATTTT

J gene: TRBJ2-5
clone size: -
D gene: -
V gene: TRBV28
CDR3 protein: CASSFMGGPQETQYF
CDR3 DNA: TGTGCCAGCAGTTTTATGGGGGGCCCTCAAGAGACCCAGTACTTC

J gene: TRBJ2-5
clone size: -
D gene: TRBD1
V gene: TRBV30
CDR3 protein: CAWSVPDRGREETQYF
CDR3 DNA: TGTGCCTGGAGTGTACCCGACAGGGGGCGTGAGGAGACCCAGTACTTC

J gene: TRBJ2-5
clone size: -
D gene: TRBD2
V gene: TRBV19
CDR3 protein: CASSIGASGEETQYF
CDR3 DNA: TGTGCCAGTAGTATTGGGGCTAGCGGAGAAGAGACCCAGTACTTC

J gene: TRBJ2-3
clone size: once
D gene: TRBD2
V gene: TRBV14
CDR3 protein: CASSQLAGVTDTQYF
CDR3 DNA: TGTGCCAGCAGCCAACTAGCGGGAGTCACAGATACGCAGTATTTT

J gene: TRBJ2-5
clone size: -
D gene: -
V gene: TRBV15
CDR3 protein: CATSSRQETQYF
CDR3 DNA: TGTGCCACCAGCAGTCGTCAAGAGACCCAGTACTTC

J gene: TRBJ2-7
clone size: -
D gene: -
V gene: TRBV13
CDR3 protein: CASSFSGGAYEQYF
CDR3 DNA: TGTGCCAGCAGCTTTTCGGGCGGTGCCTACGAGCAGTACTTC

J gene: TRBJ2-7
clone size: few
D gene: TRBD1
V gene: TRBV9
CDR3 protein: CASSPPRGTGSYEQYF
CDR3 DNA: TGTGCCAGCAGCCCCCCCCGCGGGACAGGGTCCTACGAGCAGTACTTC

J gene: TRBJ1-1
clone size: -
D gene: TRBD1
V gene: TRBV28
CDR3 protein: CASSHEGQGAEAFF
CDR3 DNA: TGTGCCAGCAGTCACGAGGGACAGGGGGCTGAAGCTTTCTTT

J gene: TRBJ2-1
clone size: few
D gene: -
V gene: TRBV7-9
CDR3 protein: CASSGMGLASYNEQFF
CDR3 DNA: TGTGCCAGCAGCGGGATGGGCCTAGCCTCGTACAATGAGCAGTTCTTC

J gene: TRBJ2-5
clone size: -
D gene: -
V gene: TRBV7-9
CDR3 protein: CASSSRWAETQYF
CDR3 DNA: TGTGCCAGCAGCTCCAGGTGGGCAGAGACCCAGTACTTC

J gene: TRBJ1-1
clone size: -
D gene: -
V gene: TRBV19
CDR3 protein: CASSNRILTKGSIEAFF
CDR3 DNA: TGTGCCAGTAGTAACCGGATACTGACAAAAGGGAGCATTGAAGCTTTCTTT

J gene: TRBJ2-7
clone size: once
D gene: TRBD2
V gene: TRBV4-1
CDR3 protein: CASSPRGGYEQYF
CDR3 DNA: TGCGCCAGCAGCCCACGGGGGGGCTACGAGCAGTACTTC

J gene: TRBJ1-2
clone size: -
D gene: -
V gene: TRBV4-1
CDR3 protein: CASSQGPLRVEVYTF
CDR3 DNA: TGCGCCAGCAGCCAAGGTCCCCTGAGGGTTGAAGTCTACACCTTC

J gene: TRBJ2-5
clone size: few
D gene: -
V gene: TRBV4-1
CDR3 protein: CASSQDRGRGPKQETQYF
CDR3 DNA: TGCGCCAGCAGCCAAGATCGGGGCAGGGGCCCGAAACAAGAGACCCAGTACTTC

J gene: TRBJ1-1
clone size: -
D gene: TRBD1
V gene: TRBV7-9
CDR3 protein: CASSFPGQGSTEAFF
CDR3 DNA: TGTGCCAGCAGCTTCCCGGGACAGGGGAGTACTGAAGCTTTCTTT

J gene: TRBJ2-7
clone size: -
D gene: -
V gene: TRBV5-4
CDR3 protein: CASTLEGRASSYEQYF
CDR3 DNA: TGTGCCAGCACCCTTGAGGGCAGAGCTAGCTCCTACGAGCAGTACTTC

J gene: TRBJ2-1
clone size: -
D gene: -
V gene: TRBV5-6
CDR3 protein: CASSLAAGFLYNEQFF
CDR3 DNA: TGTGCCAGCAGCTTGGCGGCGGGATTTCTCTACAATGAGCAGTTCTTC

J gene: TRBJ2-3
clone size: -
D gene: TRBD2
V gene: TRBV5-1
CDR3 protein: CASSLDGRGGSDTQYF
CDR3 DNA: TGCGCCAGCAGCTTGGATGGGCGGGGGGGCTCAGATACGCAGTATTTT

J gene: TRBJ2-3
clone size: -
D gene: -
V gene: TRBV5-1
CDR3 protein: CASSARDFTDTQYF
CDR3 DNA: TGCGCCAGCAGCGCCCGGGACTTCACAGATACGCAGTATTTT